What follows are 17 T cell receptor beta chains derived from one specimen sequenced in a study of blood T cell repertoires in COVID-19. Generated by immunoSEQ multiplex PCR, the TCRdb table keeps only in-frame clones and is missing some. Among around 140,000 clones listed, approximately 80% were seen once. Sequencing was carried out using peripheral blood. The receptors derive from a man aged 45 to 65 with acute or convalescent COVID-19.

The chain uses TRBV7-2 and TRBJ2-1, with a tentative D call TRBD1 (7 bases). The CDR3 loop spans 15 amino acids. The germline V and J ends were trimmed by 6 bases and 4 bases, with 16 bases remaining between them. Germline-derived CDR1 and CDR2 are SGHTA and FQGNSA. The CDR3 bases are TGTGCCAGCAGAAAACACGGGGGACAGTACAATGAGCAGTTCTTC. Residues: CASRKHGGQYNEQFF.

In this sample, this clone turned up once. The chain uses TRBV9 and TRBJ1-2; the D gene is possibly TRBD1 (6 bases). Deletions cut 4 bases from V and 2 bases from J, with 18 bases between. The CDR3 covers 16 residues. Germline CDR1 and CDR2: SGDLS and YYNGEE. CDR3 sequence: CASSYGQPQGNYGYTF. The CDR3 DNA reads as TGTGCCAGCAGCTATGGACAGCCCCAAGGCAACTATGGCTACACCTTC.

This chain uses TRBV5-5 with TRBJ1-2, with TRBD1 matching over 7 bases. V was clipped by 4 bases and J by 0 bases; unmatched bases: 18. CDR3 size: 19 residues. Germline CDR1 is SGHKS and CDR2 is YYEKEE (reference sequence). The CDR3 coding sequence is TGTGCCAGCAGCCCCGTACCCGGGACAGTCGATTACTCTAACTATGGCTACACCTTC. This gives the protein CASSPVPGTVDYSNYGYTF.

The V gene is TRBV28, the J gene TRBJ2-1, with D possibly being TRBD2 (5 bases). CDR1 and CDR2 (germline): MDHEN, SYDVKM. This CDR3 has 14 amino acids. Trimming took off 8 bases at V and 3 bases at J, with 14 bases between the two ends. The CDR3 is CASRRAGYYNEQFF. CDR3 sequence (DNA): TGTGCCAGCCGCCGGGCGGGCTACTACAATGAGCAGTTCTTC.

The J gene is TRBJ2-5, the V gene TRBV28, with D maybe TRBD2 (6 bases). Germline loops: CDR1 MDHEN, CDR2 SYDVKM. Trimming took 6 bases from V and 2 from J, leaving 13 bases between them. The CDR3 covers 14 residues. The chain's CDR3 is CASSPGGRQETQYF. The CDR3 nucleotides read TGTGCCAGCAGCCCCGGAGGGCGACAAGAGACCCAGTACTTC. The full variable domain, its missing parts supplied by reference TRBV28 and TRBJ2-5, is DVKVTQSSRYLVKRTGEKVFLECVQDMDHENMFWYRQDPGLGLRLIYFSYDVKMKEKGDIPEGYSVSREKKERFSLILESASTNQTSMYLCASSPGGRQETQYFGPGTRLLVL.

The rearrangement links TRBV25-1 to TRBJ1-1; 10 bases align to TRBD1. The CDR3 loop spans 16 amino acids. Germline V gene data show CDR1 as MGHDK and CDR2 as SYGVNS. Unmatched junction bases numbered 8, after V lost 4 bases and J lost 3 bases. CDR3 coding DNA: TGTGCCAGCAGTGCGCATTCCGGGACAGGGGACACTGAAGCTTTCTTT. It encodes CASSAHSGTGDTEAFF.

This clone was seen more than once but under ten times. The rearrangement links TRBV28 to TRBJ2-3; TRBD2 is a possible D gene (7 bases). The CDR3 is made up of 14 amino acids. The germline V gene has CDR1 MDHEN and CDR2 SYDVKM. V lost 7 bases to trimming and J lost 6 bases, with 17 bases between them. The CDR3 region has the DNA TGTGCCAGCAAGGGGGGGGGCCCCTCGGATACGCAGTATTTT. Translating gives CASKGGGPSDTQYF.

The rearrangement links TRBV12-3 or TRBV12-4 to TRBJ2-5; TRBD1 is a possible D gene (6 bases). The CDR3 totals 13 residues. Trimming removed 3 bases from V and 7 bases from J, with 12 bases in between. The CDR3 region is CASSFQIGGTQYF. For the CDR3, the DNA is TGTGCCAGCAGTTTCCAAATAGGGGGGACCCAGTACTTC.

This chain's CDR3 is CASSHQRVGAGNTIYF. DNA of the CDR3: TGCGCCAGCAGCCACCAACGGGTAGGGGCTGGAAACACCATATATTTT. The J gene is TRBJ1-3, the V gene TRBV4-1, with D maybe TRBD1 (5 bases). V lost 3 bases and J lost 2, with 14 bases in between. CDR3 length: 16 amino acids. From germline, CDR1 is MGHRA and CDR2 YSYEKL.

The V gene is TRBV5-1, the J gene TRBJ2-3, with 9 bases matching TRBD1. The CDR3 spans 15 residues. V lost 4 bases, J lost 3 bases, and 6 bases stayed unmatched. Germline-derived CDR1 and CDR2 are SGHRS and YFSETQ. The CDR3 loop is CASSRQGVETDTQYF. CDR3 coding DNA: TGCGCCAGCAGCCGACAGGGGGTTGAGACAGATACGCAGTATTTT.

This clone was recorded once. CDR3 sequence reads: CASSRSEANSPLHF. CDR3 in DNA: TGTGCCAGCAGCCGTAGTGAGGCGAATTCACCCCTCCACTTT. This chain joins TRBV3-1 (or the pseudogene TRBV3-2) and TRBJ1-6; D is unclear. The V gene's germline CDR1 is LGHDT and CDR2 YNNKEL (reference sequence). There are 14 residues in the CDR3. V lost 4 bases and J lost 7, with 11 bases in between.

This clone showed up just a few times. V gene TRBV6-4 combines with J gene TRBJ1-5; 7 bases fit TRBD1. Germline V gene lookup returns CDR1 MRHNA and CDR2 SNTAGT. The CDR3 totals 13 residues. V shed 5 bases and J 7 bases; nucleotides not matched to a gene: 5. The CDR3 nucleotides read TGTGCCAGCAGTACAGGGGTGGACCAGCCCCAGCATTTT. It encodes CASSTGVDQPQHF.

The chain joins TRBV9 to TRBJ2-2; 9 nucleotides agree with TRBD2. CDR3 length: 16 amino acids. With V trimmed by 2 bases and J by 4 bases, 6 bases remained unmatched. From germline, CDR1 is SGDLS and CDR2 YYNGEE. The CDR3 spells CASSVSSGVGTGELFF. The CDR3 DNA reads TGTGCCAGCAGCGTGTCTAGCGGGGTCGGCACCGGGGAGCTGTTTTTT.

The gene calls are TRBV3-1 (or the pseudogene TRBV3-2) and TRBJ2-1; 9 bases align to TRBD2. J gave up 6 bases and V 5 bases, and 14 bases lay outside the gene matches. The CDR3 loop spans 17 amino acids. The germline V gene has CDR1 LGHDT and CDR2 YNNKEL (reference sequence). The CDR3 sequence: CASSSRYLAGLFNEQFF. The CDR3, as DNA: TGTGCCAGCAGCTCAAGATACCTAGCGGGGCTTTTCAATGAGCAGTTCTTC.

This clone was counted a few times. The rearrangement joins TRBV2 to TRBJ2-2; TRBD2 matches at 7 bases. V lost 0 bases and J lost 6; bases outside the gene matches: 7. The CDR3 covers 16 residues. From germline, CDR1 is SNHLY and CDR2 FYNNEI. This chain's CDR3 is CASSEARRGGAGELFF. The CDR3 region has the DNA TGTGCCAGCAGTGAAGCGCGGCGGGGAGGGGCCGGGGAGCTGTTTTTT.

The chain uses TRBV2 and TRBJ1-1; 7 bases map to TRBD1. Germline loops: CDR1 SNHLY, CDR2 FYNNEI. CDR3 length: 15 amino acids. V was clipped by 3 bases and J by 4 bases; unmatched bases: 8. The DNA of the CDR3 is TGTGCCAGCAGTGAGTCAGGGGGGTACGGCACTGAAGCTTTCTTT. Translation: CASSESGGYGTEAFF. Filled out from reference TRBV2 and TRBJ1-1, the complete variable domain reads EPEVTQTPSHQVTQMGQEVILRCVPISNHLYFYWYRQILGQKVEFLVSFYNNEISEKSEIFDDQFSVERPDGSNFTLKIRSTKLEDSAMYFCASSESGGYGTEAFFGQGTRLTVV.

The chain recombines TRBV19 with TRBJ2-3, with D maybe TRBD1 (5 bases). Trimming left V 4 bases short and J 3 bases short, with 11 bases between. The CDR3 runs to 14 residues. Germline V gene lookup returns CDR1 LNHDA and CDR2 SQIVND (reference sequence). CDR3 bases: TGTGCCAGTAGTAAGAAGACAGAGACAGATACGCAGTATTTT. It encodes CASSKKTETDTQYF.